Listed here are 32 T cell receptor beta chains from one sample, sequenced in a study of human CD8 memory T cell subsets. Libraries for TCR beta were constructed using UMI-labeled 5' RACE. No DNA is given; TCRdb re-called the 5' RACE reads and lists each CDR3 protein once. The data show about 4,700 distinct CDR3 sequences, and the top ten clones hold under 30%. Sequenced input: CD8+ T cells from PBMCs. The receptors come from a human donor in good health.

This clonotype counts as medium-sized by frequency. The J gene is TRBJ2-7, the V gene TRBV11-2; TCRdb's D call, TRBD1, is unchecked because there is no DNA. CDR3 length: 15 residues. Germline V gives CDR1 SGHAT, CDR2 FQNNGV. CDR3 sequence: CASSLEGGANYEQYF.

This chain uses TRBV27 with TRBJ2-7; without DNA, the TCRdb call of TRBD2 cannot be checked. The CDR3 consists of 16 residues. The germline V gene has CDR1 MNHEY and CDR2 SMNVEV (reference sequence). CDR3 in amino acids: CASSLSTSGVPYEQYF.

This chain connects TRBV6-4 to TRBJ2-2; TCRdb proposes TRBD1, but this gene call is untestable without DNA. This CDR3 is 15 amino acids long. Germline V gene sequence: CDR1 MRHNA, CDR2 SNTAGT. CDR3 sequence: CASRPGSADTGELFF.

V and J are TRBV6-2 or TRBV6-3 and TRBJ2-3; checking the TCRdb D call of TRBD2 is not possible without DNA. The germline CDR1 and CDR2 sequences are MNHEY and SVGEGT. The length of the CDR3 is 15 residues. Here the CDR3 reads CASSRAGGPTDTQYF.

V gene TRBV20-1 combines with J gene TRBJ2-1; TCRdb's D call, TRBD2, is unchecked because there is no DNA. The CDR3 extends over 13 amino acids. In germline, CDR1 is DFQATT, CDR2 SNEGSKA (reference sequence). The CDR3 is CSAPASSYNEQFF.

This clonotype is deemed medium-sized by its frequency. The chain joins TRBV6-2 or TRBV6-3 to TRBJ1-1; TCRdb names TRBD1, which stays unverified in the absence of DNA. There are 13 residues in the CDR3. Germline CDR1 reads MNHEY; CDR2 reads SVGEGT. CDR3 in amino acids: CASSIQENTEAFF.

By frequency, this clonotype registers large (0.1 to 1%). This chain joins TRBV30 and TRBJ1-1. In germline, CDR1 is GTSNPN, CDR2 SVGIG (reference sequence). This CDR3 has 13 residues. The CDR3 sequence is CAWSRGENTEAFF.

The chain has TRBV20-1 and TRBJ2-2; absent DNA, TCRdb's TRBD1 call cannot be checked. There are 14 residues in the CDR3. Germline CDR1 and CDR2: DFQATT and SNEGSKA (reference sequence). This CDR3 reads CSASRQGDVGELFF.

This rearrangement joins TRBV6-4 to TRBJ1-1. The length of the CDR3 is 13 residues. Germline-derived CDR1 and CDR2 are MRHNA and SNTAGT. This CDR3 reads CASSPDMNTEAFF.

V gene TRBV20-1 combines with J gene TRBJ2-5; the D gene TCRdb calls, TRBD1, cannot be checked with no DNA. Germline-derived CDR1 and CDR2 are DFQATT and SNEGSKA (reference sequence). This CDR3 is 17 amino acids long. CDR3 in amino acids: CSARTPDRGERGETQYF.

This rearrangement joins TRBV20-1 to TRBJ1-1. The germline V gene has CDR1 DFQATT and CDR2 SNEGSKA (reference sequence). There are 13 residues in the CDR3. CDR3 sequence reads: CSARDRRVTEAFF.

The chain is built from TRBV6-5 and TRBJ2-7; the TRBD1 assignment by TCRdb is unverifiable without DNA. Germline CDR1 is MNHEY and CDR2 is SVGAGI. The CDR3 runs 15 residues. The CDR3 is CASSPGTGLIYEQYF.

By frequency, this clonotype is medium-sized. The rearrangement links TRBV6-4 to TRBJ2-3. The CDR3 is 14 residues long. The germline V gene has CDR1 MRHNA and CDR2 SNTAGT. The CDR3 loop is CASSDSVGSDTQYF.

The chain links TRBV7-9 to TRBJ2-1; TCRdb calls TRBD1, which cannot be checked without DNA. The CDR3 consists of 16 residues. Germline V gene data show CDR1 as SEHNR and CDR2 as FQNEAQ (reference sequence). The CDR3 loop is CASSLGVLGDFNEQFF.

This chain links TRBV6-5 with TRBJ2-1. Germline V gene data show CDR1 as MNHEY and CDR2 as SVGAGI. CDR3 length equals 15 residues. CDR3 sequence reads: CASSYDSQQYNEQFF.

The CDR3 sequence is CASSEMTGVGELFF. The J gene is TRBJ2-2, the V gene TRBV6-1; the D gene TCRdb calls, TRBD1, cannot be checked with no DNA. From germline, CDR1 is MNHNS and CDR2 SASEGT. This CDR3 has 14 residues.

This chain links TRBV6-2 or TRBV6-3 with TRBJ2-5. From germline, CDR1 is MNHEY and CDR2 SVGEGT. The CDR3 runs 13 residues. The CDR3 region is CASNLVEQETQYF.

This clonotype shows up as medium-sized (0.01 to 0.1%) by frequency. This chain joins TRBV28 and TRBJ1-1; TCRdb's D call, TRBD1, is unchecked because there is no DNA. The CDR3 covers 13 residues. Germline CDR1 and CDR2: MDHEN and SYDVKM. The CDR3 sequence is CASSLPGFTEAFF.

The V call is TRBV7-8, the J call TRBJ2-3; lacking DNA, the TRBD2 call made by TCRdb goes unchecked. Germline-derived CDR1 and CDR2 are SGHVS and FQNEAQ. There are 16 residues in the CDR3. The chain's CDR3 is CASRESGRPGTDTQYF.

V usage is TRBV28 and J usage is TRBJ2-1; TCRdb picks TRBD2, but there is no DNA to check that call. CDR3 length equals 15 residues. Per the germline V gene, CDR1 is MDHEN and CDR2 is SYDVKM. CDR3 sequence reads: CASSPGTISYNEQFF.

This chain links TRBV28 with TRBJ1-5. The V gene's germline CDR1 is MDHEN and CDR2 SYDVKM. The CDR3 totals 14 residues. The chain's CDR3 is CASSLKPSNQPQHF.

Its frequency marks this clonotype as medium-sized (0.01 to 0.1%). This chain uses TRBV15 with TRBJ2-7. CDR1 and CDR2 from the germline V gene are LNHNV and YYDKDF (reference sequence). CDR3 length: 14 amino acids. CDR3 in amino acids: CATSRDSTSHEQYF.

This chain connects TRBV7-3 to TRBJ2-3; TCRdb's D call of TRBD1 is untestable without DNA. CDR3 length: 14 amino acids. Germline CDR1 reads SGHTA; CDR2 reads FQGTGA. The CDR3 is CASNNRGMGDTQYF.

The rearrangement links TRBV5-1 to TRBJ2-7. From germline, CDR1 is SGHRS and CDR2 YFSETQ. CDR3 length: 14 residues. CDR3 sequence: CASSLNGVSYEQYF.

The CDR3 protein is CASSRTGRGNMNTEAFF. The V and J genes are TRBV4-3 and TRBJ1-1. The CDR3 contains 17 residues. Germline assignment: CDR1 LGHNA and CDR2 YSLEER.

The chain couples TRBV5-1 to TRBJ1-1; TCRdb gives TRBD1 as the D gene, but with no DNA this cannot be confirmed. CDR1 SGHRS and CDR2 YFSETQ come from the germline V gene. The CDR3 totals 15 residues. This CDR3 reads CASSFPQGARTEAFF.

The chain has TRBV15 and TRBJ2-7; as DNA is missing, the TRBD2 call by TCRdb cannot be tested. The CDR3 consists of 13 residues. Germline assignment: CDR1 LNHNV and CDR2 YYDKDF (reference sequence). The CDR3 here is CATSPKEVYEQYF. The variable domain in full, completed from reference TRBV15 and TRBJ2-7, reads DAMVIQNPRYQVTQFGKPVTLSCSQTLNHNVMYWYQQKSSQAPKLLFHYYDKDFNNEADTPDNFQSRRPNTSFCFLDIRSPGLGDTAMYLCATSPKEVYEQYFGPGTRLTVT.

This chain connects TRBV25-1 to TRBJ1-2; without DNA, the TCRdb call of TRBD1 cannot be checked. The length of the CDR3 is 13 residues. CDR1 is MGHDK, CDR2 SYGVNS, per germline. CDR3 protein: CASSEWTEDGYTF.

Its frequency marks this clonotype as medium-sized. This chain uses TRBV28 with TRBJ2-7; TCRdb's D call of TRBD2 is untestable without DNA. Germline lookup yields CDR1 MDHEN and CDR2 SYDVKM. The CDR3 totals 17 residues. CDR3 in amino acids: CASSFGGTSGRAVRQYF.

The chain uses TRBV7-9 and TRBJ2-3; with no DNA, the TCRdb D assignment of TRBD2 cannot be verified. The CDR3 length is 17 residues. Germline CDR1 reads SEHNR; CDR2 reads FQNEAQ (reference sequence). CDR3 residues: CASSLEVLAESTDTQYF. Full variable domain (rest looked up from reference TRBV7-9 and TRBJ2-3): DTGVSQNPRHKITKRGQNVTFRCDPISEHNRLYWYRQTLGQGPEFLTYFQNEAQLEKSRLLSDRFSAERPKGSFSTLEIQRTEQGDSAMYLCASSLEVLAESTDTQYFGPGTRLTVL.

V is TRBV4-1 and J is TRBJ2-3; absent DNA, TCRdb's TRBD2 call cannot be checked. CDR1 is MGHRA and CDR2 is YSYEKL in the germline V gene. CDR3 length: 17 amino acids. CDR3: CASSQDPAGGFGHTQYF.

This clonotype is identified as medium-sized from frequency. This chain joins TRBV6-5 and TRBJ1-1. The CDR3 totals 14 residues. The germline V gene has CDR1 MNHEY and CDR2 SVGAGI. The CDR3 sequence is CASRVGPIFFEAFF.